This T cell receptor (beta chain) was sequenced during a study of radiotherapy plus CTLA-4 blockade in lung cancer. On the study more broadly: Disease control was seen in approximately 29% of patients, objective responses in roughly 17%.

The CDR3 totals 16 residues. J lost 5 bases, V lost 2 bases, and 7 bases had no gene match. CDR1 and CDR2 from the germline V gene are KGHSH and LQKENI. Study findings and constraints: Radiotherapy was combined with ipilimumab, and tumor-derived TCR clones then expanded in blood. In blood, early T cell clone dynamics reportedly predicted response best, together with interferon-beta.

TCRdb's table, derived via immunoSEQ multiplex PCR, lists solely in-frame clones and lacks some. The sample shows about 97,000 clones, about four fifths of them seen only once. With regard to this clone: Its antigen is not identified.

The V and J genes are TRBV18 and TRBJ2-2, with 8 bases aligning to TRBD1. The material sequenced was peripheral blood, taken from a patient treated with radiotherapy plus ipilimumab. The receptor comes from a human donor with non-small cell lung cancer who had a partial response to radiotherapy plus ipilimumab. Some clones in this sample may be carry-over from other donors' samples. The DNA for the CDR3 is TGTGCCAGCTCACCAAGAGACAGGGGAAGAACCGGGGAGCTGTTTTTT. It yields the protein CASSPRDRGRTGELFF.